These 21 T cell receptor beta chains were sequenced from one sample in a study of CD8+ T cells in alopecia areata. In each case, RNA was isolated and then reverse transcribed into cDNA as the sequencing template. Only in-frame clones appear in the TCRdb table, and some are missing; sequencing was by immunoSEQ multiplex PCR. The sample records roughly 200,000 clones, 43% being singletons. Treatment reported: oral pan-JAK inhibitor, 5-10 mg twice daily. This specimen consisted of CD4+ T cells sorted from blood, obtained around week 37, from a patient treated with tofacitinib. These receptor sequences come from a human donor with alopecia areata.

This rearrangement joins TRBV29-1 to TRBJ1-2; 11 nucleotides align to TRBD1. V trimming: 4 bases; J trimming: 6 bases; junction bases outside the gene matches: 13. Germline lookup yields CDR1 SQVTM and CDR2 ANQGSEA. This CDR3 spans 16 amino acids. In DNA, the CDR3 is TGCAGCGTTGTTTTTTTTGGACAGGGGGCGCGGGATGGCTACACCTTC. Translated, it gives CSVVFFGQGARDGYTF. Supplemented by reference TRBV29-1 and TRBJ1-2, the full variable domain reads SAVISQKPSRDICQRGTSLTIQCQVDSQVTMMFWYRQQPGQSLTLIATANQGSEATYESGFVIDKFPISRPNLTFSTLTVSNMSPEDSSIYLCSVVFFGQGARDGYTFGSGTRLTVV.

J is TRBJ2-1 and V is TRBV13; either TRBD1 or TRBD2 may supply D (5 bases each). Trimming removed 5 bases from V and 7 bases from J, with 18 bases in between. In germline, CDR1 is PRHDT, CDR2 FYEKMQ (reference sequence). CDR3 length: 15 amino acids. The CDR3 DNA reads as TGTGCCAGCAGCCCATCCCCCGACAGCGGAAATGAGCAGTTCTTC. The encoded protein is CASSPSPDSGNEQFF.

This sequence joins TRBV28 and TRBJ2-5, with TRBD2 identical over 14 bases. This CDR3 is built from 17 residues. Germline CDR1 MDHEN, CDR2 SYDVKM. The V segment lost 5 bases and the J segment 5 bases; nucleotides outside the gene matches: 10. The CDR3 coding sequence is TGTGCCAGCAGTACAACAGGGACTAGCGGGAGCGGCGAGACCCAGTACTTC. This sequence encodes CASSTTGTSGSGETQYF.

The J gene is TRBJ2-3, the V gene TRBV4-1; 7 bases match TRBD1. The CDR3 is 16 residues long. The V segment lost 4 bases and the J segment 3 bases; nucleotides outside the gene matches: 10. Germline values: CDR1 MGHRA, CDR2 YSYEKL. The CDR3 DNA follows: TGCGCCAGCAGCCCGTTTGTCGGCAGGGGGACAGATACGCAGTATTTT. Its protein is CASSPFVGRGTDTQYF.

Written as DNA, the CDR3 is TGTGCCAGCAGCTTTAGGGCGACAATAGGTGAGCAGTTCTTC. It translates to CASSFRATIGEQFF. The rearrangement joins TRBV7-3 to TRBJ2-1; unclear D gene. Germline loops: CDR1 SGHTA, CDR2 FQGTGA. This CDR3 has 14 residues. Trimming took 3 bases from V and 9 from J, leaving 15 bases between them.

This clone was seen a handful of times. The chain is built from TRBV29-1 and TRBJ1-1; TRBD1 matches at 8 bases. The CDR3 covers 11 residues. V shed 7 bases and J 11 bases; nucleotides not matched to a gene: 9. Germline CDR1 is SQVTM and CDR2 is ANQGSEA. The CDR3: CSALRTGTAFF. The DNA for the CDR3 is TGCAGCGCATTACGGACAGGGACGGCTTTCTTT.

The chain carries TRBV29-1 and TRBJ2-7, with 12 bases that match TRBD2. CDR1 is SQVTM and CDR2 is ANQGSEA in the germline V gene. V shed 6 bases and J 6 bases; nucleotides not matched to a gene: 6. The CDR3 consists of 13 residues. Here the CDR3 reads CSVRLAGVGEQYF. In DNA form, the CDR3 reads TGCAGCGTCCGACTAGCGGGAGTTGGCGAGCAGTACTTC.

J is TRBJ2-7 and V is TRBV29-1; D unresolved. Trimming cost V 6 bases and J 7 bases, with 10 bases left between them. Germline CDR1 is SQVTM and CDR2 is ANQGSEA. The CDR3 is 10 amino acids. CDR3 bases: TGCAGCGTCGAGTTGGGAGAGCAGTACTTC. It encodes CSVELGEQYF.

The rearrangement joins TRBV19 to TRBJ2-3, with D possibly TRBD2 on 6 matching bases. Germline V CDR1 and CDR2: LNHDA, SQIVND (reference sequence). Trimming removed 6 bases at V and 2 bases at J, with 15 bases between. This CDR3 comprises 15 residues. CDR3 amino acids: CASSASAGFTDTQYF. For the CDR3, the DNA is TGTGCCAGTAGCGCTAGCGCCGGGTTCACAGATACGCAGTATTTT.

This clone has only a few counts. This rearrangement joins TRBV4-1 to TRBJ2-7; D gene unclear. The V end was cut by 0 bases, the J end by 0 bases, with 12 bases between. CDR3 length equals 16 residues. Germline V gene data show CDR1 as MGHRA and CDR2 as YSYEKL. The DNA for the CDR3 is TGCGCCAGCAGCCAAGAGATGGGATTAAGCTCCTACGAGCAGTACTTC. Encoded protein: CASSQEMGLSSYEQYF.

V is TRBV7-8 and J is TRBJ2-3; 7 nucleotides agree with TRBD2. CDR1 and CDR2 (germline): SGHVS, FQNEAQ. V lost 5 bases, J lost 2 bases, and 10 bases stayed unmatched. This CDR3 comprises 16 residues. The CDR3 here is CASSPLGGSTTDTQYF. In DNA, the CDR3 is TGTGCCAGCAGCCCTCTCGGGGGGTCCACCACAGATACGCAGTATTTT.

V is TRBV5-1 and J is TRBJ2-7; TRBD2 matches 7 bases. The CDR3 length is 13 residues. Germline CDR1 reads SGHRS; CDR2 reads YFSETQ. V dropped 1 base and J dropped 3; count of bases not matched to a gene: 1. CDR3 bases: TGCGCCAGCAGCTTGAGCGGGGACTACGAGCAGTACTTC. It encodes CASSLSGDYEQYF.

This clone was seen more than once but under ten times. The V call is TRBV5-1, the J call TRBJ2-7; 8 bases align to TRBD1. CDR1 and CDR2 (germline): SGHRS, YFSETQ. V lost 4 bases, J lost 6 bases, and 3 bases stayed unmatched. CDR3 size: 12 residues. The CDR3 reads CASSEDRGEQYF. The CDR3 DNA reads TGCGCCAGCAGCGAAGACAGGGGCGAGCAGTACTTC.

This clone has only a few counts. The J gene is TRBJ2-7, the V gene TRBV20-1; 7 nucleotides agree with TRBD2. CDR3 size: 11 residues. Trimming cost V 7 bases and J 5 bases; bases outside gene matches: 5. Germline V CDR1 and CDR2: DFQATT, SNEGSKA (reference sequence). CDR3 nucleotide sequence: TGCAGTGGGGAGGGCCACGACGAGCAGTACTTC. Translation gives CSGEGHDEQYF.

The chain combines TRBV28 with TRBJ2-7; either TRBD1 or TRBD2 may fit D (5 bases each). CDR1 is MDHEN and CDR2 is SYDVKM in the germline V gene. Deletions cut 5 bases from V and 0 bases from J, with 14 bases between. The CDR3 consists of 15 residues. CDR3 region: CASSPPGQSSYEQYF. DNA for the CDR3: TGTGCCAGCAGTCCCCCGGGGCAGAGCTCCTACGAGCAGTACTTC.

This clone was observed a few times. The sample holds other DNA sequences that translate to the same CDR3. The chain carries TRBV5-1 and TRBJ2-1; D is unresolved. With 0 bases removed from V and 0 bases from J, the gap between germline ends came to 7 bases. The CDR3 totals 15 residues. Germline V lookup: CDR1 SGHRS, CDR2 YFSETQ. The CDR3 loop reads CASSLAESSYNEQFF. Written as DNA, the CDR3 is TGCGCCAGCAGCTTGGCGGAAAGCTCCTACAATGAGCAGTTCTTC. Full variable domain (remainder filled in from reference TRBV5-1 and TRBJ2-1): KAGVTQTPRYLIKTRGQQVTLSCSPISGHRSVSWYQQTPGQGLQFLFEYFSETQRNKGNFPGRFSGRQFSNSRSEMNVSTLELGDSALYLCASSLAESSYNEQFFGPGTRLTVL.

The CDR3 sequence is CASRATRNTGELFF. DNA of the CDR3: TGTGCCAGCAGAGCGACCCGGAACACCGGGGAGCTGTTTTTT. V gene TRBV2 combines with J gene TRBJ2-2; D is uncertain. V gave up 6 bases and J gave up 1 base, with 9 bases separating them. The CDR3 consists of 14 residues. The germline gives CDR1 SNHLY, CDR2 FYNNEI.

The chain is built from TRBV18 and TRBJ2-7, with D hard to call. CDR1 is KGHSH, CDR2 LQKENI, per germline. Trimming pared 3 bases from V and 2 bases from J, leaving 11 bases between. The CDR3 length is 14 residues. The CDR3 sequence: CASSPRARAYEQYF. CDR3 DNA: TGTGCCAGCTCACCCCGGGCTCGAGCCTACGAGCAGTACTTC.

This chain uses TRBV30 with TRBJ1-2; D unresolved. The CDR3 has 15 amino acids. The ends were cut back, 0 bases at V and 8 bases at J, with 19 bases in the middle. The germline V gene encodes CDR1 GTSNPN and CDR2 SVGIG (reference sequence). CDR3 nucleotide sequence: TGTGCCTGGAGTGTAGAGTCGGGTCGGCGTTTGGGCTACACCTTC. Protein sequence: CAWSVESGRRLGYTF.

J is TRBJ2-5 and V is TRBV25-1; 12 bases agree with TRBD2. V shed 5 bases and J 5 bases; nucleotides not matched to a gene: 12. There are 17 residues in the CDR3. Germline V gives CDR1 MGHDK, CDR2 SYGVNS. Here the CDR3 reads CASSRRLAGGPSETQYF. In nucleotides, the CDR3 is TGTGCCAGCAGTAGGAGGCTAGCGGGAGGGCCCTCGGAGACCCAGTACTTC.

The chain has TRBV30 and TRBJ2-3; no definite D call. This CDR3 has 12 amino acids. V was pared by 0 bases and J by 12 bases, with 13 bases between. CDR1 and CDR2 from the germline V gene are GTSNPN and SVGIG (reference sequence). CDR3 sequence: CAWSVRDSSQYF. CDR3 in DNA: TGTGCCTGGAGTGTACGTGATAGTTCCCAGTATTTT.